Included here is one T cell receptor (beta chain) sequence, with context. What it binds is not known. These data are taken from a study of cytomegalovirus exposure and HLA in healthy donors. Germline V gene lookup returns CDR1 LNHDA and CDR2 SQIVND (reference sequence). The CDR3 is 14 amino acids. The V end was cut by 7 bases, the J end by 6 bases, with 16 bases between. Whole-study results and caveats: Subsequent analysis showed first-cohort TCR clusters tending to co-occur in more than 95 validation repertoires. Some public TCRs appeared in many individuals, while most sequences were rare.

TCRdb's table, derived via immunoSEQ multiplex PCR, lists solely in-frame clones and lacks some. The sample lists tens of thousands of clones, over 90% occurring once. The rearrangement uses TRBV19 and TRBJ2-1; D possibly corresponds to TRBD2 (5 bases). The receptor comes from a man between 18 and 35 years old in good health and CMV-seronegative. Source material: PBMCs. The CDR3 coding sequence is TGTGCCAGTAACGACGACGTGGGGAGCAATGAGCAGTTCTTC. It specifies CASNDDVGSNEQFF.